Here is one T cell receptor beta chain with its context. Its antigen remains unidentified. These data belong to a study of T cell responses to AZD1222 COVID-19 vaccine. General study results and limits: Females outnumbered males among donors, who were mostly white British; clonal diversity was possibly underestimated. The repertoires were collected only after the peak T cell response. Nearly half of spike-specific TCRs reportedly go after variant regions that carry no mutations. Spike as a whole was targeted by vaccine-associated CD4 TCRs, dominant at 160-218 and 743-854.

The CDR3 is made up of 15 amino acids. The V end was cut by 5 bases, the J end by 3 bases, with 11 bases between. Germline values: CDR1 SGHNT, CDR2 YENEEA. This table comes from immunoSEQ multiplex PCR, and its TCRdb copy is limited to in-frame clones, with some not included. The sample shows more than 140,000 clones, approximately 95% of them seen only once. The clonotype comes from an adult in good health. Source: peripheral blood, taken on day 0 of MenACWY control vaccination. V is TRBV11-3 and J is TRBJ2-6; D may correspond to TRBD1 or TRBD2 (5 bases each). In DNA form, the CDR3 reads TGTGCCAGCAGCCGTGGGGGATTTGGGGCCAACGTCCTGACTTTC. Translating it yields CASSRGGFGANVLTF.